This entry is about one T cell receptor (beta chain). No cognate antigen has been identified for it. No qualities accompany the bases; no much larger clone lies one base away. This specimen belongs to a study of T cells in Graves' hyperthyroidism and ophthalmopathy (dated by TCRdb to 2018 to 2020). At the level of the whole study: Peripheral blood samples were taken at the time of initial diagnosis, prior to any treatment. TCR V-J signatures able to tell the groups apart were searched for in a discovery cohort of 100 patients, of whom under 45 had Graves' ophthalmopathy and about 55 had stable Graves' hyperthyroidism. An independent validation cohort of fewer than 20 hyperthyroidism patients and roughly 16 patients who later progressed to ophthalmopathy tested prospective prediction of ophthalmopathy. The roughly 91 discovery patients were randomly split 7:3 into training and test sets. In addition, the study compared T-cell repertoires in thyroid tissue and in blood from several Graves' hyperthyroidism patients. After sampling, hyperthyroidism patients received methimazole starting at 30 mg daily, and ophthalmopathy patients received high-dose intravenous methylprednisolone. TCR Vbeta CDR3 sequencing of approximately 140 peripheral blood samples (roughly 43 ophthalmopathy, 75 hyperthyroidism and about 17 progressor patients) is reported in the paper. The paper as a whole reports these results and caveats: A 13 V-J signature model separated ophthalmopathy from stable hyperthyroidism, with around 88% sensitivity and 81.08% specificity in cross-validation and 80%/75% in testing. No statistical method was used to set the sample size in advance, and investigators knew the group allocation. In validation, the model predicted progression to ophthalmopathy a median of approximately 6.3 months before onset, with roughly 70% sensitivity and almost 75% specificity. Most expanded thyroid clonotypes (frequency above 0.001) were also found in blood, which suggests that blood repertoires may mirror thyroid immune responses.

The CDR3 measures 13 amino acids from cysteine to phenylalanine. CDR3 DNA only is kept here, 39 bases in frame from base 1. Based on the germline V gene, the CDR1 and CDR2 sequences are SGHVS and FQNEAQ. V loses 11 bases, J loses 2 bases, and the germline ends lie 15 bases apart. Stable Graves' hyperthyroidism was defined as no progression to ophthalmopathy during 18 months of follow-up. Hyperthyroidism patients were newly diagnosed, had a disease duration of under 2 months, and were aged 18 to 65 years. Patients with uncontrolled infections, other autoimmune diseases, pregnancy or lactation were excluded. Clinical symptoms, serum thyroxine and TRAb, thyroid ultrasound, and orbital computed tomography formed the basis for the diagnoses. PBMCs were isolated from 7.5 to 10 ml of fresh peripheral blood by Ficoll-Paque density gradient centrifugation. Total RNA was extracted using Trizol reagent, and RNA quality was assessed on an Agilent 2100 Bioanalyzer.

TCR beta CDR3 regions were amplified from RNA transcripts. A first-round RT-PCR of the TCR CDR3 used the HTBI primer set with the Qiagen OneStep RT-PCR kit. The libraries were constructed in a second round of multiplex PCR and then size-selected and purified. Sequencing of the libraries was done on an Illumina HiSeq2000 using paired-end 100 bp reads. In the authors' own workflow: SOAPnuke was used to process the raw data, with reads discarded if the reads contained adapters or uncalled bases, had a mean Phred below 15, or lacked an exact constant-primer or identifier match. High-quality paired reads were merged using COPE v1.2.5, and each unique nucleotide sequence was defined as a clonotype. MiTCR v1.1 was used to align the clonotypes against IMGT TRBV, TRBD and TRBJ reference segments. Only V-J combinations with frequency above 0.0001, covering about 99% of repertoires, were analysed. The TCS score was defined as F50 (clonal expansion) divided by E x V (chaos), with BLOSUM62-based TCRdist calculated between CDR3 peptides within each V-J. Welch's t-statistics and random forest reduced just over 500 V-J features to about 13, which were used in a naive Bayes classifier (R e1071). The Morisita-Horn index was used to measure how similar the thyroid and blood repertoires were. Using fastp at Q25 and MiXCR, TCRdb reprocessed the public reads and kept productive beta chains. Each CDR3 protein appears once, grouped with its most common genes and DNA. The V and J calls follow TCRdb's processing rather than the paper's. Within this sample are roughly 840,000 distinct CDR3 sequences, with 35% to 40% of them counted one time only. Roughly 8.3% of the sample is taken by the ten largest.

The source of this sequence is a man in his late teens or twenties with Graves' hyperthyroidism. The sequenced sample was blood. Here the chain combines TRBV7-8 and TRBJ1-1; no D gene call is confident. The DNA is TGTGCCTGGAGTACTCGGGGAAACACTGAAGCTTTCTTT. Its protein is CAWSTRGNTEAFF.